This T cell receptor (beta chain) appears in the sequencing data of a study of blood T cell repertoires in COVID-19 (dated by TCRdb to 2018 to 2021). Concerning the study at large: Collaborator samples came from the United States, Italy and Spain and covered acute and convalescent phases of COVID-19. Where HLA class I and class II types were available, the types were taken from metadata supplied by the sample provider, not from assay-based typing. The samples were drawn from two sources: the first 160 participants of the ongoing ImmuneRACE study, and fewer than 1,500 subjects contributed by 6 global collaborators. Subjects who had been exposed to COVID-19, were actively infected with it, or had recovered from it provided the deeply sampled blood TCRbeta repertoires that made up the dataset. Sample metadata almost always included a de-identified subject ID, COVID-19 status, age in years and sex. A freely available public database, intended as a resource for researchers studying the immune response to SARS-CoV-2, is where the repertoires were released. The prospective study material was composed of cDNA or gDNA derived from T cells, B-cell-depleted T cells, or PBMCs.

Another Seattle source contributed samples from volunteer blood donors who had recovered from COVID-19. The collaborating institutions used their own protocols to collect whole blood in K2EDTA tubes. For TCRbeta analysis, collaborator samples were shipped as frozen whole blood, as isolated PBMCs, or as DNA extracted from either sample type. In the case of this clone: Its antigen specificity is not known. It has no much larger one-base neighbor in the sample; base qualities were not kept.

The immunoSEQ Assay, a bias-controlled multiplex PCR, was used to amplify TCRbeta CDR3 regions from genomic DNA. In the source study's methods: Nucleated cell counts per sample were estimated from amplification of reference gene primers within the assay. To quantify the absolute abundance of each unique TCRbeta CDR3 rearrangement, sequence reads were collapsed and filtered. For each sample, productive Simpson clonality was calculated by taking the square root of Simpson's diversity index across productive rearrangements. The source is immuneACCESS, and TCRdb retained only in-frame sequences with V and J called. Part of the clones is not carried over; for the studies checked, unresolved V genes explain less than half of this, and the remainder is unexplained. V and J calls plus clone size are reproduced from that table; the DNA served to infer D and trimming. In all, the sample holds roughly 200,000 clones, and 65% to 80% of those were seen once. The ten largest clones take up 13% of the sample.

The junction carries 30 bases between V and J, which are trimmed by 0 bases and 7 bases respectively. From cysteine to phenylalanine, the CDR3 is 20 amino acids long. CDR3 DNA only is kept here, 60 bases in frame from base 1. The germline V gene yields ENHRY for CDR1 and SYGVKD for CDR2. What the research found in general, with its limitations: The quantity of clinical and demographic metadata differed by source and by participant and was supplied without curation.

The sequencing sample was made of peripheral blood. The clonotype comes from a man in his fifties who had recovered from COVID-19. This chain is built from TRBV10-3 and TRBJ2-5; a weak D assignment points to TRBD2 (6 bases agree). The CDR3 is CAISESKFGGAQGVMGTQYF. The DNA reads as follows: TGTGCCATCAGTGAGTCGAAGTTCGGGGGAGCTCAGGGCGTTATGGGGACCCAGTACTTC.